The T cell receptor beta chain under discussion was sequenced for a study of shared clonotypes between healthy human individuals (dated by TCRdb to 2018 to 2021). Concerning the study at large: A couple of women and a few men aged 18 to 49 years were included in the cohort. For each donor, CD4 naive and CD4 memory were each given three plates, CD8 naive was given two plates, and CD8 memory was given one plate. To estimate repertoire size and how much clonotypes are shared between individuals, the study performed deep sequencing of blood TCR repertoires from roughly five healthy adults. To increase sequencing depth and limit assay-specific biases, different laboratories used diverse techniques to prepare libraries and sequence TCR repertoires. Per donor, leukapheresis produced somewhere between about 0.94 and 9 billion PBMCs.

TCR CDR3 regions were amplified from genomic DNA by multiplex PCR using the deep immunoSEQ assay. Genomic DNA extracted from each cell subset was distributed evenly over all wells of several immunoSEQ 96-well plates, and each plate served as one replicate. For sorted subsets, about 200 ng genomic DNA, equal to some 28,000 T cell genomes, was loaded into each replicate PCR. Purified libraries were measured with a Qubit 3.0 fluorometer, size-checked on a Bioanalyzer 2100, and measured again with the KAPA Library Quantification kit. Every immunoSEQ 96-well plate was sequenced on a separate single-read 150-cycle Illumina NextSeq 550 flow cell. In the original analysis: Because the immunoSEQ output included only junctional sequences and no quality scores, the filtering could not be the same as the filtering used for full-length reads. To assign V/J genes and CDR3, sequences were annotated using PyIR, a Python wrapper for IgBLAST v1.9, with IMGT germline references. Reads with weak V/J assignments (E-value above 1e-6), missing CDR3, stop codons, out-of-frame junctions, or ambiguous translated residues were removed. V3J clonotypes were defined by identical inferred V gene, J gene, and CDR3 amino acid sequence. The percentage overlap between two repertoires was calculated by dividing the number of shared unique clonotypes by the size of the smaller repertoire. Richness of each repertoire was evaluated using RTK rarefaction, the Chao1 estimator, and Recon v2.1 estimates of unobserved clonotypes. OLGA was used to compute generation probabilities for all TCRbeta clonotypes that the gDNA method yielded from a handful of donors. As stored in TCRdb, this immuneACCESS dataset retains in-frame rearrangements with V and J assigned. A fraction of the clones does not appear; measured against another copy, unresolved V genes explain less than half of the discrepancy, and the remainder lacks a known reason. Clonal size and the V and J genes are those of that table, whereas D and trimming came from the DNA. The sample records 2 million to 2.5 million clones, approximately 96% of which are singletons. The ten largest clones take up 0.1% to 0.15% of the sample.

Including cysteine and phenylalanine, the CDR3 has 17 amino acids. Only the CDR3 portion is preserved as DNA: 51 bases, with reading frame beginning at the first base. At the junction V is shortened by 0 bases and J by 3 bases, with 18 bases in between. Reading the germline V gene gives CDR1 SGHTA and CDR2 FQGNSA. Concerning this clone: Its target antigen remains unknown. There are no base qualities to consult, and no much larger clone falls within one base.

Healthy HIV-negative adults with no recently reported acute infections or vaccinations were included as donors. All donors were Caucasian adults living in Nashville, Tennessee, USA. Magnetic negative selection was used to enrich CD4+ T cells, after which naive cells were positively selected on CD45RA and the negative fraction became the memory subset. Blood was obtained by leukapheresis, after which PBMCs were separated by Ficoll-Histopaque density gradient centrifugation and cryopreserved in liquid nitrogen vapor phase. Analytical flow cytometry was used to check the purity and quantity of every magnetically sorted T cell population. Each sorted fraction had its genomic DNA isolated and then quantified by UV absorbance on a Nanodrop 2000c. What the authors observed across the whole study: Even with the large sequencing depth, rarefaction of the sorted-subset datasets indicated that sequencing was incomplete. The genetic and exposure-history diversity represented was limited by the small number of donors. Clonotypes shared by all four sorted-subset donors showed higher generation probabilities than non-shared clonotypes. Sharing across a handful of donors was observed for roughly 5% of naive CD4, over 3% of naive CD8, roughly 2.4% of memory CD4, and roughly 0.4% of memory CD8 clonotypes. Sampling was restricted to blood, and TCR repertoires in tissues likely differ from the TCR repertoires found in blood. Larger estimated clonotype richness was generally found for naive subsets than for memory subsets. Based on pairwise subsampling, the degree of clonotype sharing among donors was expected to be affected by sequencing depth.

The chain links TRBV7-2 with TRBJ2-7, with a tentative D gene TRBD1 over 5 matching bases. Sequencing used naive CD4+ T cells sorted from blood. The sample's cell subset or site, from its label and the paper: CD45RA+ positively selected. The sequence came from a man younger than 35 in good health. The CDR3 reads CASSLAGRWQGGYEQYF. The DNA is TGTGCCAGCAGCTTAGCAGGGCGGTGGCAGGGCGGCTACGAGCAGTACTTC.